This passage covers 18 T cell receptor beta chains from one sample sequenced in a study of identical twins. TCRdb re-analysed the 5' RACE reads in MiXCR, keeping a single row per CDR3 protein. Of 500,000 to 650,000 distinct CDR3 sequences listed, approximately 20% are singletons. These data also featured in a second study, about yellow fever vaccine responses in identical twins.

The material sequenced was CD4+ T cells sorted from blood. The source of these receptors is a woman aged 18-29 years in good health.

V usage is TRBV5-1 and J usage is TRBJ2-3, with TRBD2 as a possible D gene (5 bases). Germline V CDR1 and CDR2: SGHRS, YFSETQ. Trimming left V 1 base short and J 2 bases short, with 11 bases between. This CDR3 contains 15 residues. The CDR3 DNA reads as TGCGCCAGCAGCTTGTCGTGGACTTACACAGATACGCAGTATTTT. It encodes CASSLSWTYTDTQYF. Full variable domain (missing parts from reference TRBV5-1 and TRBJ2-3): KAGVTQTPRYLIKTRGQQVTLSCSPISGHRSVSWYQQTPGQGLQFLFEYFSETQRNKGNFPGRFSGRQFSNSRSEMNVSTLELGDSALYLCASSLSWTYTDTQYFGPGTRLTVL.

This chain links TRBV4-2 with TRBJ1-6; no clear D. Trimming took off 0 bases at V and 1 base at J, with 1 base between the two ends. Germline V gene data show CDR1 as LGHNA and CDR2 as YNFKEQ. The CDR3 length is 14 residues. CDR3 residues: CASSQESYNSPLHF. CDR3 coding DNA: TGTGCCAGCAGCCAAGAATCCTATAATTCACCCCTCCACTTT.

This clonotype was observed a few times. The chain recombines TRBV6-5 with TRBJ1-1, with D perhaps matching TRBD1 (6 bases). Germline assignment: CDR1 MNHEY and CDR2 SVGAGI. The CDR3 covers 16 residues. The V end was cut by 0 bases, the J end by 1 base, with 12 bases between. The CDR3, as DNA: TGTGCCAGCAGTTACTCGACGGGGGCTCCGAACACTGAAGCTTTCTTT. It encodes CASSYSTGAPNTEAFF.

This clonotype occurred a few times. The J gene is TRBJ1-6, the V gene TRBV12-3 or TRBV12-4; 7 bases align to TRBD1. This CDR3 comprises 15 residues. V was clipped by 2 bases and J by 7 bases; unmatched bases: 5. The DNA for the CDR3 is TGTGCCAGCAGTTTAAGGGGGCCGAACAATTCACCCCTCCACTTT. It codes for CASSLRGPNNSPLHF.

The chain is built from TRBV9 and TRBJ2-7; 9 positions agree with TRBD2. CDR1 SGDLS and CDR2 YYNGEE come from the germline V gene. The J segment lost 0 bases and the V segment lost 4 bases, leaving 8 bases of the junction unmatched. The CDR3 totals 16 residues. As DNA, the CDR3 is TGTGCCAGCAGCCCCAGGACTAGCGTCCCCTCCTACGAGCAGTACTTC. This gives the protein CASSPRTSVPSYEQYF. Together with reference TRBV9 and TRBJ2-7, the CDR3 gives the full variable domain: DSGVTQTPKHLITATGQRVTLRCSPRSGDLSVYWYQQSLDQGLQFLIQYYNGEERAKGNILERFSAQQFPDLHSELNLSSLELGDSALYFCASSPRTSVPSYEQYFGPGTRLTVT.

This clonotype was detected only a few times. J is TRBJ2-1 and V is TRBV12-3 or TRBV12-4; D possibly uses TRBD1 or TRBD2 (5 bases each). This CDR3 contains 14 residues. V lost 10 bases and J 4 bases, leaving 17 bases between the germline ends. Here the CDR3 DNA reads TGTGCCATCCTTGGGGGAGATGGGTACAATGAGCAGTTCTTC. Its translation is CAILGGDGYNEQFF.

This clonotype was observed a handful of times. V usage is TRBV20-1 and J usage is TRBJ1-6; 9 bases fit TRBD1. The CDR3 consists of 14 residues. Germline V gives CDR1 DFQATT, CDR2 SNEGSKA (reference sequence). J lost 6 bases, V lost 2 bases, and 2 bases had no gene match. Here the CDR3 reads CSARPGQGNSPLHF. The CDR3 DNA reads as TGCAGTGCTAGACCGGGACAGGGTAATTCACCCCTCCACTTT.

The table lists this clonotype with a few counts. DNA for the CDR3: TGTGCCAGCAGCTCACTGGTAAAAGATACCGGGGAGCTGTTTTTT. Its translation is CASSSLVKDTGELFF. This rearrangement joins TRBV7-9 to TRBJ2-2; D is uncertain. Per germline, CDR1 SEHNR and CDR2 FQNEAQ (reference sequence). The CDR3 is made up of 15 amino acids. V was cut by 4 bases and J by 5 bases, with 14 bases left in between.

The rearrangement links TRBV27 to TRBJ2-1, with a possible D match to TRBD2 (6 bases). The CDR3 is made up of 14 amino acids. Germline V gives CDR1 MNHEY, CDR2 SMNVEV (reference sequence). The V and J ends lost 2 bases and 9 bases respectively, with 14 bases between them. The CDR3 reads CASSLKEGLGEQFF. The CDR3 DNA follows: TGTGCCAGCAGTTTAAAGGAGGGGTTGGGTGAGCAGTTCTTC.

V is TRBV6-1 and J is TRBJ1-6; maybe TRBD1 (5 bases). With 6 bases removed from V and 10 bases from J, the gap between germline ends came to 16 bases. The CDR3 runs to 14 residues. Per the germline V gene, CDR1 is MNHNS and CDR2 is SASEGT. The CDR3 protein is CASSRRGEGSPLHF. The CDR3 DNA reads TGTGCCAGCAGCCGACGGGGCGAAGGGTCACCCCTCCACTTT.

The chain is built from TRBV2 and TRBJ2-7; D might be TRBD1 or TRBD2, each matching 5 bases. CDR3 size: 15 residues. Trimming stripped 6 bases from V and 3 bases from J, with 18 bases between. Per the germline V gene, CDR1 is SNHLY and CDR2 is FYNNEI. The CDR3 loop reads CASRAESGRYYEQYF. DNA of the CDR3: TGTGCCAGCAGGGCCGAGTCAGGGAGATACTACGAGCAGTACTTC.

This clonotype was found a few times. The rearrangement joins TRBV27 to TRBJ2-7, with 8 bases identical to TRBD2. Germline CDR1 is MNHEY and CDR2 is SMNVEV (reference sequence). This CDR3 has 15 residues. Trimming cost V 6 bases and J 2 bases; bases outside gene matches: 9. CDR3 sequence: CASRSLPTSAYEQYF. CDR3 in DNA: TGTGCCAGCAGGTCACTTCCGACTAGCGCCTACGAGCAGTACTTC.

The chain couples TRBV20-1 to TRBJ2-1; no definite D call. CDR1 and CDR2 from the germline V gene are DFQATT and SNEGSKA (reference sequence). CDR3 size: 12 residues. V was pared by 7 bases and J by 5 bases, with 12 bases between. Here the CDR3 reads CSVTTDHNEQFF. The CDR3 region has the DNA TGCAGTGTAACAACTGATCACAATGAGCAGTTCTTC.

This clonotype was detected a few times. V usage is TRBV12-3 or TRBV12-4 and J usage is TRBJ2-1, with TRBD2 matching 10 bases. The CDR3 runs to 16 residues. V dropped 6 bases and J dropped 5; count of bases not matched to a gene: 10. CDR3 loop: CASSFQGLAVHNEQFF. CDR3 bases: TGTGCCAGCAGCTTCCAAGGACTAGCGGTTCACAATGAGCAGTTCTTC.

This clonotype has just a few counts. CDR3 sequence (DNA): TGTGCCAGCAGCTCAAGGGTCCCAGTCCCCCTCTCCGATACGCAGTATTTT. Protein product: CASSSRVPVPLSDTQYF. V gene TRBV5-5 combines with J gene TRBJ2-3; D gene unclear. The V and J ends lost 3 bases and 6 bases respectively, with 23 bases between them. The CDR3 is made up of 17 amino acids. CDR1 and CDR2 from the germline V gene are SGHKS and YYEKEE (reference sequence).

This clonotype turned up a few times. This chain joins TRBV10-3 and TRBJ2-5; D is uncertain. The CDR3 extends over 12 amino acids. V was clipped by 5 bases and J by 0 bases, with 4 bases between them. Germline loops: CDR1 ENHRY, CDR2 SYGVKD. The CDR3 DNA reads TGTGCCATCAGTATGTACCAAGAGACCCAGTACTTC. This sequence encodes CAISMYQETQYF.

Written as DNA, the CDR3 is TGCAGTGCCCCCCGGATAGCGGGAAAAGAGACCCAGTACTTC. It codes for CSAPRIAGKETQYF. The chain carries TRBV20-1 and TRBJ2-5; TRBD2 agrees at 8 bases. CDR3 length equals 14 residues. The V segment lost 6 bases and the J segment 3 bases; nucleotides outside the gene matches: 9. The germline CDR1 and CDR2 sequences are DFQATT and SNEGSKA (reference sequence).

This chain connects TRBV29-1 to TRBJ1-1; D ambiguous. The CDR3 is 11 amino acids. Germline CDR1 is SQVTM and CDR2 is ANQGSEA. V was trimmed by 7 bases and J by 1 base, leaving 7 bases between them. The DNA of the CDR3 is TGCAGCGGCGGGAGGAACACTGAAGCTTTCTTT. Amino acids: CSGGRNTEAFF. Complete variable domain (other parts from reference TRBV29-1 and TRBJ1-1): SAVISQKPSRDICQRGTSLTIQCQVDSQVTMMFWYRQQPGQSLTLIATANQGSEATYESGFVIDKFPISRPNLTFSTLTVSNMSPEDSSIYLCSGGRNTEAFFGQGTRLTVV.